This T cell receptor beta chain was observed in a study of blood T cell repertoires in COVID-19. On the study more broadly: Donors in the United States, Italy and Spain gave samples during acute or convalescent COVID-19.

Germline CDR1 SGDLS, CDR2 YYNGEE. This CDR3 is 12 amino acids long. Trimming shortened V by 2 bases and J by 5 bases, and 6 bases separated the two germline ends. Here immunoSEQ multiplex PCR was the method, and the copy in TCRdb shows in-frame clones only, minus some. The repertoire includes roughly 160,000 clones, over 75% of them detected once, and around 7% sits in the top ten. This clone came up once. Other nucleotide sequences from this sample produce the same CDR3. The sample comprised peripheral blood. V is TRBV9 and J is TRBJ2-3; perhaps TRBD1 as D (5 bases). This TCR was sampled from a man at least 80 years old with COVID-19, enrolled during active disease. CDR3 residues: CASSVGQDTQYF. Written as DNA, the CDR3 is TGTGCCAGCAGCGTGGGGCAAGATACGCAGTATTTT.